The clone carrying this TCR beta chain has ten or more counts. Time point described: newly diagnosed GD, antithyroid drugs for less than 3 months. Making the TCR library involved RNA that had been extracted from PBMCs. This sample was taken from a study of regulatory T cells in long-lasting Graves disease. In building TCR beta libraries, iRepertoire HTBI primers were used together with Arm-PCR of CDR3 regions. From the multiplex PCR reads, TCRdb called clonotypes with MiXCR, one entry per CDR3 protein. The profile shows approximately 400,000 distinct CDR3 sequences, 15% of them singletons. The CDR3 is 14 amino acids. CDR1 and CDR2 (germline): LGHDT, YNNKEL (reference sequence). The ends lost 1 base at V and 10 bases at J; junction bases unmatched: 8. These data also featured in a second study, about T cells in Graves' hyperthyroidism and ophthalmopathy. That source notes: Stable hyperthyroidism: no ophthalmopathy progression over 18 months of follow-up.

The specimen comprised peripheral blood mononuclear cells (PBMCs), sampled at new diagnosis, from a patient treated with antithyroid drugs. The rearrangement joins TRBV3-1 to TRBJ2-3; 7 bases are shared with TRBD2. The receptor comes from a woman in her thirties or forties with Graves disease. The CDR3 nucleotides read TGTGCCAGCAGCCAAGTTGCGGGAGTACGTGCGCAGTATTTT. Residues: CASSQVAGVRAQYF.